The 18 T cell receptor beta chains below come from one sample, sequenced in a study of CD8+ T cells in alopecia areata. Noted treatment: oral pan-JAK inhibitor, 5-10 mg twice daily. In alopecia areata patients, both lesional scalp punch biopsies and peripheral blood were collected. Once RNA had been extracted, it was reverse transcribed into cDNA to act as the sequencing template. Some clones are missing from TCRdb's copy, which holds only in-frame ones; the method was immunoSEQ multiplex PCR. The sample shows about 19,000 clones, around three fifths of them seen only once. The sequencing here drew on skin, taken at week 4, from a patient treated with tofacitinib. These receptors all come from a human donor with alopecia areata.

Within the sample, this clone is large. CDR3 nucleotide sequence: TGTGCCATCAGTGATGACACCGGGGAGCTGTTTTTT. Protein sequence: CAISDDTGELFF. The chain couples TRBV10-3 to TRBJ2-2, with D unclear. With 3 bases removed from V and 3 bases from J, the gap between germline ends came to 2 bases. This CDR3 contains 12 residues. CDR1 is ENHRY and CDR2 is SYGVKD in the germline V gene.

The chain combines TRBV13 with TRBJ2-1, with 8 bases matching TRBD2. CDR1 and CDR2 (germline): PRHDT, FYEKMQ (reference sequence). The V gene end was trimmed by 4 bases and the J gene end by 3 bases; junction bases not matched to a gene: 8. The CDR3 spans 16 residues. CDR3 sequence (DNA): TGTGCCAGCAGCTCGTACCTAGCGGGCGTCTACAATGAGCAGTTCTTC. It encodes CASSSYLAGVYNEQFF. Using reference TRBV13 and TRBJ2-1 for the parts outside the CDR3, the full variable domain is AAGVIQSPRHLIKEKRETATLKCYPIPRHDTVYWYQQGPGQDPQFLISFYEKMQSDKGSIPDRFSAQQFSDYHSELNMSSLELGDSALYFCASSSYLAGVYNEQFFGPGTRLTVL.

This clone occurred a few times. The rearrangement links TRBV19 to TRBJ1-1; unclear D gene. Germline V lookup: CDR1 LNHDA, CDR2 SQIVND (reference sequence). The CDR3 spans 13 residues. The V end lost 8 bases, the J end lost 1 base, and 11 bases lay between the germline ends. The chain's CDR3 is CASQRTGNTEAFF. The CDR3 DNA sequence: TGTGCCAGTCAGAGGACCGGGAACACTGAAGCTTTCTTT.

The chain couples TRBV29-1 to TRBJ1-1, with TRBD1 matching 7 bases. With 5 bases clipped from V and 0 bases from J, the junction kept 6 bases outside the gene matches. This CDR3 is built from 14 residues. CDR1 is SQVTM and CDR2 is ANQGSEA in the germline V gene. The DNA of the CDR3 is TGCAGCGTTTTCTACAGGGGAGTGAACACTGAAGCTTTCTTT. This translates into CSVFYRGVNTEAFF.

The chain uses TRBV6-6 and TRBJ1-4, with D maybe TRBD1 (6 bases). The CDR3 is made up of 14 amino acids. The germline V and J ends were trimmed by 3 bases and 5 bases, with 10 bases remaining between them. Per the germline V gene, CDR1 is MNHNY and CDR2 is SVGAGI (reference sequence). The CDR3 loop is CASSYRGGNEKLFF. The CDR3 DNA follows: TGTGCCAGCAGTTATCGCGGGGGCAATGAAAAACTGTTTTTT.

This clone came up once. The CDR3 spells CASSYSAVLYEAFF. CDR3 sequence (DNA): TGTGCCAGCAGTTACTCGGCGGTTCTCTATGAAGCTTTCTTT. The chain combines TRBV6-6 with TRBJ1-1; D gene ambiguous. Germline V gene lookup returns CDR1 MNHNY and CDR2 SVGAGI (reference sequence). The CDR3 runs to 14 residues. V was shortened by 0 bases and J by 7 bases, with 12 bases between the two germline ends.

V usage is TRBV7-8 and J usage is TRBJ2-7; D remains unclear. Germline loops: CDR1 SGHVS, CDR2 FQNEAQ. CDR3 length: 12 residues. V lost 1 base, J lost 3 bases, and 4 bases lay in between. CDR3 region: CASSLGDYEQYF. Written as DNA, the CDR3 is TGTGCCAGCAGCTTAGGGGACTACGAGCAGTACTTC.

The chain joins TRBV19 to TRBJ1-2; maybe TRBD1 (5 bases). V dropped 6 bases and J dropped 9 bases, with 17 bases sitting between them. CDR3 length equals 13 residues. The germline gives CDR1 LNHDA, CDR2 SQIVND (reference sequence). The CDR3 reads CASRRGQAGSYTF. Written as DNA, the CDR3 is TGTGCCAGTAGAAGGGGCCAAGCGGGAAGCTACACCTTC.

The chain joins TRBV5-1 to TRBJ1-1; weak D call: TRBD1 (6 bases). The V end was cut by 4 bases, the J end by 4 bases, with 17 bases between. Looked up from germline, CDR1 is SGHRS and CDR2 is YFSETQ. The CDR3 has 15 residues. DNA for the CDR3: TGCGCCAGCAGCCTGGAGGGAGGGGGACTCACTGAAGCTTTCTTT. It encodes CASSLEGGGLTEAFF.

The rearrangement links TRBV5-6 to TRBJ1-1; D gene uncertain. Trimming stripped 7 bases from V and 3 bases from J, with 16 bases between. CDR1 is SGHDT, CDR2 YYEEEE, per germline. The CDR3 is 14 amino acids. As DNA, the CDR3 is TGTGCCAGCTCGTCCGGAGGGAGTCACACTGAAGCTTTCTTT. Amino acids: CASSSGGSHTEAFF.

Regarding this clone: This same CDR3 is encoded by further DNA sequences in the sample. V usage is TRBV29-1 and J usage is TRBJ2-3; 9 bases map to TRBD1. The germline V gene encodes CDR1 SQVTM and CDR2 ANQGSEA. The CDR3 extends over 13 amino acids. V lost 7 bases to trimming and J lost 3 bases; unmatched junction nucleotides: 5. As DNA, the CDR3 is TGCAGCGGGGCGACAGGGGGTACAGATACGCAGTATTTT. As protein: CSGATGGTDTQYF.

The CDR3 DNA follows: TGTGCCTGGAGTGTAAGAGGGTACGAGCAGTACTTC. The encoded protein is CAWSVRGYEQYF. V and J are TRBV30 and TRBJ2-7, with D possibly TRBD2 on 5 matching bases. The germline CDR1 and CDR2 sequences are GTSNPN and SVGIG (reference sequence). Trimming cost V 0 bases and J 4 bases, with 7 bases left between them. The CDR3 is 12 amino acids.

CDR3 residues: CASSLGSGLATNTGELFF. The CDR3 nucleotides are TGTGCCAGCAGCTTAGGGTCGGGACTAGCGACGAACACCGGGGAGCTGTTTTTT. The chain joins TRBV7-9 to TRBJ2-2; 10 bases fit TRBD2. The CDR3 is 18 residues long. CDR1 and CDR2 (germline): SEHNR, FQNEAQ (reference sequence). The V segment lost 1 base and the J segment 0 bases; nucleotides outside the gene matches: 5.

CDR3 loop: CASRHPGGAGSYTF. The CDR3 DNA is TGCGCCAGCAGACACCCCGGGGGGGCAGGGAGCTACACCTTC. The V call is TRBV4-1, the J call TRBJ1-2; D possibly corresponds to TRBD1 (6 bases). This CDR3 has 14 residues. Per germline, CDR1 MGHRA and CDR2 YSYEKL. V lost 6 bases, J lost 9 bases, and 20 bases lay in between.

This clone was seen a handful of times. Other DNA variants within this sample encode the same CDR3. The chain is built from TRBV4-3 and TRBJ2-7; 9 nucleotides align to TRBD1. Germline CDR1 is LGHNA and CDR2 is YSLEER. The ends lost 3 bases at V and 3 bases at J; junction bases unmatched: 3. The CDR3 loop spans 14 amino acids. CDR3 DNA: TGCGCCAGCAGCCAGGGACAGGGATACTACGAGCAGTACTTC. Residues: CASSQGQGYYEQYF.

The chain uses TRBV7-2 and TRBJ2-7; D is uncertain. Germline assignment: CDR1 SGHTA and CDR2 FQGNSA. Trimming took 0 bases from V and 4 from J, leaving 7 bases between them. The CDR3 is 13 residues long. The CDR3 nucleotides read TGTGCCAGCAGCTTAGCGCTGCAGTACGAGCAGTACTTC. It yields the protein CASSLALQYEQYF.

In its sample, this clone was seen a few times. The J gene is TRBJ2-2, the V gene TRBV7-9, with a possible D match to TRBD2 (5 bases). Germline CDR1 SEHNR, CDR2 FQNEAQ (reference sequence). This CDR3 is 14 amino acids long. The germline V and J ends were trimmed by 3 bases and 4 bases, with 9 bases remaining between them. CDR3 region: CASSLKGSTGELFF. The CDR3 bases are TGTGCCAGCAGCTTGAAAGGGAGCACCGGGGAGCTGTTTTTT.

This clone has a handful of counts. The chain recombines TRBV6-5 with TRBJ1-2; 7 nucleotides align to TRBD1. After removal of 6 bases from V and 3 bases from J, the junction contained 7 bases not matched to a gene. The CDR3 contains 14 residues. Germline-derived CDR1 and CDR2 are MNHEY and SVGAGI. CDR3 loop: CASRSQGLDYGYTF. The CDR3 bases are TGTGCCAGCAGGTCACAGGGGCTGGACTATGGCTACACCTTC.